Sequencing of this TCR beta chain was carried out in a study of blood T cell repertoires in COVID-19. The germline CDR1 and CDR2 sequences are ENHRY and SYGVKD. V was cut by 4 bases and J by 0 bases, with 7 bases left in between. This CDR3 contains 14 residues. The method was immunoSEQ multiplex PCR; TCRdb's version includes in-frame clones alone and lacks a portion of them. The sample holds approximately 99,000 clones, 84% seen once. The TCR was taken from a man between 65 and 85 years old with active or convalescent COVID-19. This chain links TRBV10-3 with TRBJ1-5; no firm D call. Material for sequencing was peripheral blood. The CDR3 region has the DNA TGTGCCATCAGTGGGCAGAATAGCAATCAGCCCCAGCATTTT. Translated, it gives CAISGQNSNQPQHF.